The 7 T cell receptor beta chains in this list originate from one sample, sequenced in a study of blood T cell repertoires in COVID-19. Using immunoSEQ multiplex PCR, the repertoire was profiled, and TCRdb retains in-frame clones only, with some absent. The sample records about 58,000 clones, more than 75% being singletons. Sequencing was carried out using peripheral blood. These receptors were obtained from a man aged 35-49 years with active COVID-19.

The V call is TRBV18, the J call TRBJ1-2; D unresolved. Germline V gene lookup returns CDR1 KGHSH and CDR2 LQKENI. Trimming removed 3 bases at V and 7 bases at J, with 9 bases between. This CDR3 is built from 12 residues. The CDR3 region has the DNA TGTGCCAGCTCACCCTCCACGGGTGGCTACACCTTC. Translated: CASSPSTGGYTF.

The chain has TRBV19 and TRBJ1-1, with D possibly TRBD1 on 6 matching bases. The CDR3 totals 13 residues. CDR1 is LNHDA and CDR2 is SQIVND in the germline V gene (reference sequence). Trimming took off 6 bases at V and 7 bases at J, with 15 bases between the two ends. The chain's CDR3 is CASSLQGRFEAFF. The CDR3 DNA sequence: TGTGCCAGTAGCCTACAGGGTAGGTTTGAAGCTTTCTTT.

The J gene is TRBJ1-1, the V gene TRBV6-6; possible D gene TRBD1, 5 bases. CDR3 length: 17 residues. V lost 5 bases and J lost 0, with 19 bases in between. Germline values: CDR1 MNHNY, CDR2 SVGAGI (reference sequence). The CDR3 here is CASSPSVILGVNTEAFF. DNA for the CDR3: TGTGCCAGCAGTCCTAGCGTTATTTTGGGGGTGAACACTGAAGCTTTCTTT.

The chain joins TRBV19 to TRBJ2-1; 11 bases align to TRBD2. Germline V lookup: CDR1 LNHDA, CDR2 SQIVND (reference sequence). V lost 0 bases to trimming and J lost 3 bases; unmatched junction nucleotides: 4. The CDR3 loop spans 17 amino acids. The DNA of the CDR3 is TGTGCCAGTAGTATAGAGGCCGGGACTAGCGGCTACAATGAGCAGTTCTTC. As protein: CASSIEAGTSGYNEQFF.

By sample share, this clone is medium-sized. The chain uses TRBV30 and TRBJ1-2; D unclear. Germline V gene sequence: CDR1 GTSNPN, CDR2 SVGIG (reference sequence). Trimming removed 2 bases from V and 3 bases from J, with 4 bases in between. This CDR3 comprises 11 residues. The CDR3, as DNA: TGTGCCTGGAGTCTAGACTATGGCTACACCTTC. Translating gives CAWSLDYGYTF.

This clone has only a few counts. V and J are TRBV7-9 and TRBJ1-1; TRBD1 matches 9 bases. The germline CDR1 and CDR2 sequences are SEHNR and FQNEAQ (reference sequence). The CDR3 is made up of 14 amino acids. V gave up 4 bases and J gave up 1 base; unmatched junction bases: 1. DNA for the CDR3: TGTGCCAGCAGCTCGGGACAGGGGAACACTGAAGCTTTCTTT. Translation: CASSSGQGNTEAFF.

This chain joins TRBV7-9 and TRBJ1-4, with D possibly being TRBD1 (5 bases). Trimming removed 5 bases from V and 0 bases from J, with 13 bases in between. The CDR3 has 16 amino acids. CDR1 and CDR2 from the germline V gene are SEHNR and FQNEAQ (reference sequence). The CDR3 region is CASSPRGVATNEKLFF. CDR3 nucleotides: TGTGCCAGCAGCCCCCGGGGGGTTGCAACTAATGAAAAACTGTTTTTT.